These 25 T cell receptor beta chains were sequenced from one sample in a study of blood T cells in healthy people across ages. The second PCR ran 7 to 11 cycles with a sample-barcoded 5' primer and J-beta primers. One entry per CDR3 protein, called by TCRdb with MiXCR from the 5' RACE reads. Of over 1,200,000 distinct CDR3 sequences listed, approximately 59% are singletons. The material sequenced was blood. These TCRs come from a man aged 18 to 29 in good health.

V gene TRBV27 combines with J gene TRBJ2-1; 10 bases align to TRBD1. Trimming cost V 5 bases and J 6 bases; bases outside gene matches: 4. The CDR3 extends over 14 amino acids. Germline CDR1 and CDR2: MNHEY and SMNVEV (reference sequence). CDR3 region: CASSVGQGVNEQFF. The CDR3 DNA sequence: TGTGCCAGCAGTGTTGGACAGGGGGTCAATGAGCAGTTCTTC.

The chain joins TRBV12-3 or TRBV12-4 to TRBJ2-5; 7 nucleotides agree with TRBD2. Unmatched junction bases numbered 10, after V lost 4 bases and J lost 2 bases. CDR3 length: 16 residues. The CDR3 is CASSSTFGTTQETQYF. The CDR3 DNA follows: TGTGCCAGCAGTTCCACCTTCGGGACTACTCAAGAGACCCAGTACTTC.

The V and J genes are TRBV6-1 and TRBJ2-7; tentative D call: TRBD2 (6 bases). Trimming removed 0 bases at V and 5 bases at J, with 17 bases between. Germline CDR1 is MNHNS and CDR2 is SASEGT. The CDR3 sequence is 16 residues long. DNA for the CDR3: TGTGCCAGCAGTGAAGCTCAAGGGCAGGGAGGCAACGAGCAGTACTTC. Protein sequence: CASSEAQGQGGNEQYF.

This sequence joins TRBV12-3 or TRBV12-4 and TRBJ1-5, with D hard to call. The V and J ends lost 6 bases and 0 bases respectively, with 9 bases between them. CDR3 length: 14 amino acids. This chain's CDR3 is CASRFVDSNQPQHF. In nucleotides, the CDR3 is TGTGCCAGCAGGTTTGTGGATAGCAATCAGCCCCAGCATTTT.

This clonotype turned up a few times. This chain joins TRBV20-1 and TRBJ1-5; 8 nucleotides agree with TRBD1. V gave up 3 bases and J gave up 3 bases; unmatched junction bases: 1. In germline, CDR1 is DFQATT, CDR2 SNEGSKA (reference sequence). The CDR3 loop spans 13 amino acids. The CDR3 protein is CSARDRDNQPQHF. DNA of the CDR3: TGCAGTGCTAGGGACAGGGACAATCAGCCCCAGCATTTT.

This chain uses TRBV6-4 with TRBJ1-1; TRBD1 is a possible D gene (5 bases). V dropped 5 bases and J dropped 3 bases, with 13 bases sitting between them. The germline V gene encodes CDR1 MRHNA and CDR2 SNTAGT. This CDR3 has 14 residues. The CDR3 DNA follows: TGTGCCAGCAGTCGGGATTCGGGGGACACTGAAGCTTTCTTT. Translated, it gives CASSRDSGDTEAFF.

The V and J genes are TRBV5-1 and TRBJ2-3; D possibly corresponds to TRBD2 (5 bases). Per germline, CDR1 SGHRS and CDR2 YFSETQ. The CDR3 length is 14 residues. V lost 4 bases to trimming and J lost 6 bases, with 15 bases between them. The DNA of the CDR3 is TGCGCCAGCAGCCCCGGACTGCCTGCGGATACGCAGTATTTT. It is translated as CASSPGLPADTQYF.

The V and J genes are TRBV19 and TRBJ2-6; 10 nucleotides align to TRBD1. The CDR3 length is 19 residues. J lost 2 bases, V lost 1 base, and 8 bases had no gene match. Looked up from germline, CDR1 is LNHDA and CDR2 is SQIVND (reference sequence). The CDR3 DNA follows: TGTGCCAGTAGTATAGGCCGGGACAGGGGATATGCTGGGGCCAACGTCCTGACTTTC. It is translated as CASSIGRDRGYAGANVLTF. Using reference TRBV19 and TRBJ2-6 for the parts outside the CDR3, the full variable domain is DGGITQSPKYLFRKEGQNVTLSCEQNLNHDAMYWYRQDPGQGLRLIYYSQIVNDFQKGDIAEGYSVSREKKESFPLTVTSAQKNPTAFYLCASSIGRDRGYAGANVLTFGAGSRLTVL.

This clonotype appeared many times. V usage is TRBV6-6 and J usage is TRBJ1-2; no firm D call. Germline CDR1 and CDR2: MNHNY and SVGAGI (reference sequence). Trimming removed 6 bases from V and 6 bases from J, with 14 bases in between. The CDR3 covers 13 residues. The CDR3 nucleotides are TGTGCCAGCAGGGCGGGATCAAGGGATGGCTACACCTTC. Its protein is CASRAGSRDGYTF.

The CDR3 DNA sequence: TGTGCCAGCACCATGACTAGCGGGGGGCAAGAGACCCAGTACTTC. Translated, it gives CASTMTSGGQETQYF. This chain links TRBV12-3 or TRBV12-4 with TRBJ2-5; 13 nucleotides align to TRBD2. Trimming took 7 bases from V and 2 from J; bases not matched to a gene: 4. The CDR3 covers 15 residues.

The chain couples TRBV27 to TRBJ1-4; the D is unclear. The ends were cut back, 1 base at V and 6 bases at J, with 18 bases in the middle. The CDR3 extends over 17 amino acids. Germline V gene sequence: CDR1 MNHEY, CDR2 SMNVEV (reference sequence). The CDR3 nucleotides are TGTGCCAGCAGTTTATGGCGGCAGCCGCCCGGGGATGAAAAACTGTTTTTT. It specifies CASSLWRQPPGDEKLFF.

This clonotype was observed a few times. V usage is TRBV5-1 and J usage is TRBJ2-4, with D perhaps TRBD2 (5 bases). TRBJ2-7 matches the DNA end more closely, so the J call is doubtful. This CDR3 is built from 14 residues. Germline-derived CDR1 and CDR2 are SGHRS and YFSETQ. The CDR3 coding sequence is TGCGCCAGCAGCCCCGGACTGGATTATAACGAGCAGTACTTC. Encoded protein: CASSPGLDYNEQYF.

V gene TRBV6-5 combines with J gene TRBJ2-4; 9 bases are a match to TRBD2. Trimming cost V 6 bases and J 3 bases; bases outside gene matches: 3. Germline V gene lookup returns CDR1 MNHEY and CDR2 SVGAGI. The CDR3 sequence is 14 residues long. CDR3 bases: TGTGCCAGCAGCGGCGGGGGGGGCAAAAACATTCAGTACTTC. As protein: CASSGGGGKNIQYF.

The chain's CDR3 is CASSYSGPDDKNIQYF. DNA for the CDR3: TGTGCCAGCAGTTACTCAGGACCTGACGACAAAAACATTCAGTACTTC. The chain uses TRBV6-6 and TRBJ2-4; D call uncertain. The V and J ends lost 0 bases and 3 bases respectively, with 12 bases between them. The CDR3 runs 16 residues. Looked up from germline, CDR1 is MNHNY and CDR2 is SVGAGI (reference sequence).

CDR3: CASSLGGQNSNQPQHF. DNA of the CDR3: TGCGCCAGCAGCTTGGGGGGCCAGAATAGCAATCAGCCCCAGCATTTT. The genes are TRBV5-1 and TRBJ1-5; weak D call: TRBD1 (5 bases). This CDR3 has 16 amino acids. Germline V gives CDR1 SGHRS, CDR2 YFSETQ. V lost 0 bases and J 0 bases, leaving 10 bases between the germline ends.

This CDR3 reads CASSTTTLGTGNSYEQYF. DNA of the CDR3: TGTGCCAGCAGTACGACTACCCTTGGGACAGGGAACTCCTACGAGCAGTACTTC. The chain links TRBV28 to TRBJ2-7; 9 bases match TRBD1. Looked up from germline, CDR1 is MDHEN and CDR2 is SYDVKM. Trimming took 5 bases from V and 0 from J; bases not matched to a gene: 14. The CDR3 consists of 18 residues.

This clonotype appeared a few times. V and J are TRBV5-1 and TRBJ2-5, with a weak D call TRBD1 (7 bases). Per germline, CDR1 SGHRS and CDR2 YFSETQ. The V gene lost 0 bases and the J gene lost 11 bases, with 20 bases spanning the gap. The CDR3 is 15 residues long. The CDR3 nucleotides are TGCGCCAGCAGCTTGGGAAGAGGACAGGCTCGGGAGCAGTACTTC. Translating it yields CASSLGRGQAREQYF.

In DNA form, the CDR3 reads TGTGCCACCAGCAATGAACAGGGTTTCTACGAGCAGTACTTC. It is translated as CATSNEQGFYEQYF. V and J are TRBV15 and TRBJ2-7; tentatively, D is TRBD1 (6 bases). The germline V gene encodes CDR1 LNHNV and CDR2 YYDKDF (reference sequence). The germline V and J ends were trimmed by 4 bases and 3 bases, with 13 bases remaining between them. This CDR3 has 14 amino acids.

At least ten counts were recorded for this clonotype. DNA for the CDR3: TGTGCCATCAGTGAGTCTGGACAGGAAGAGACCCAGTACTTC. Its translation is CAISESGQEETQYF. The V gene is TRBV10-3, the J gene TRBJ2-5, with 7 bases identical to TRBD1. Germline CDR1 is ENHRY and CDR2 is SYGVKD. This CDR3 has 14 residues. The V segment lost 0 bases and the J segment 3 bases; nucleotides outside the gene matches: 1.

This clonotype appeared a few times. This sequence joins TRBV15 and TRBJ2-7; D remains ambiguous. The CDR3 runs 11 residues. Trimming cost V 4 bases and J 6 bases, with 7 bases left between them. Germline values: CDR1 LNHNV, CDR2 YYDKDF (reference sequence). This chain's CDR3 is CATSTHSEQYF. The DNA of the CDR3 is TGTGCCACCAGCACTCACTCCGAGCAGTACTTC.

The chain recombines TRBV20-1 with TRBJ1-1, with 7 bases lining up with TRBD1. J was trimmed by 1 base and V by 0 bases; bases with no gene match: 5. From germline, CDR1 is DFQATT and CDR2 SNEGSKA (reference sequence). This CDR3 comprises 15 residues. CDR3: CSARDMTGTNTEAFF. CDR3 sequence (DNA): TGCAGTGCTAGAGATATGACAGGGACGAACACTGAAGCTTTCTTT.

The V call is TRBV29-1, the J call TRBJ2-7; tentatively, D is TRBD1 (6 bases). Germline assignment: CDR1 SQVTM and CDR2 ANQGSEA. Trimming removed 5 bases from V and 2 bases from J, with 19 bases in between. The CDR3 runs 15 residues. The CDR3: CSVTGPRGSPYEQYF. The DNA for the CDR3 is TGCAGCGTTACTGGCCCGAGGGGGTCCCCCTACGAGCAGTACTTC.

This chain links TRBV7-2 with TRBJ1-1; D remains ambiguous. V lost 7 bases, J lost 1 base, and 13 bases lay in between. The CDR3 is made up of 14 amino acids. Germline CDR1 reads SGHTA; CDR2 reads FQGNSA. This chain's CDR3 is CASTPRLGNTEAFF. CDR3 nucleotides: TGTGCCAGCACCCCGCGACTAGGGAACACTGAAGCTTTCTTT.

Concerning this clonotype itself: The junction shows a germline mismatch at one end, possibly a read error. V gene TRBV2 combines with J gene TRBJ2-7; 7 bases are shared with TRBD1. This CDR3 is 15 amino acids long. From germline, CDR1 is SNHLY and CDR2 FYNNEI. In nucleotides, the CDR3 is TGTGCCAGCAGGGAAGGACAGGCCTACTCCTACGAGCAGTACTTC. Amino acid sequence: CASREGQAYSYEQYF. The complete variable domain, with remaining parts taken from reference TRBV2 and TRBJ2-7, reads EPEVTQTPSHQVTQMGQEVILRCVPISNHLYFYWYRQILGQKVEFLVSFYNNEISEKSEIFDDQFSVERPDGSNFTLKIRSTKLEDSAMYFCASREGQAYSYEQYFGPGTRLTVT.

The genes are TRBV28 and TRBJ2-1, with 9 bases aligning to TRBD1. The trim removed 6 bases at V and 9 bases at J, leaving 6 bases unmatched. CDR3 length equals 13 residues. Germline V lookup: CDR1 MDHEN, CDR2 SYDVKM. CDR3 DNA: TGTGCCAGCAGGGGACAGGGTGGAGCTGAGCAGTTCTTC. Its protein is CASRGQGGAEQFF.